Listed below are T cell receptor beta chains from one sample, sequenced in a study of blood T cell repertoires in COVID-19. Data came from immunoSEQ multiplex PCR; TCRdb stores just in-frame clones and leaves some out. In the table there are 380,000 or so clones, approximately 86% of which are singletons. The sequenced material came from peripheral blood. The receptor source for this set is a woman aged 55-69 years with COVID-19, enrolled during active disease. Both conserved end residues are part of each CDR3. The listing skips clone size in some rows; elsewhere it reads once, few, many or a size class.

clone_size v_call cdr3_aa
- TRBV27 CASSPRAGTEAFF
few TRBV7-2 CASSSGTSSYNEQFF
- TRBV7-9 CASSQQGGVHYGYTF
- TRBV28 CASSLLGQNYGYTF
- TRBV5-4 CASTDGQGREKLFF
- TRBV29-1 CSVVEGTAYGYTF
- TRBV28 CATFKGTGLTEQYF
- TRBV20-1 CSASTEGLDGYTF
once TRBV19 CASSILGQGEGYTF
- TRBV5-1 CASSSLGTTGNYGYTF
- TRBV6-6 CASSLTSRSEQFF
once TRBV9 CASSETSGLNTGELFF
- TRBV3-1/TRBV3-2 CASSQTGTGVNSPLHF
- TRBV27 CASSLWASGDTYEQYF
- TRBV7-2 CASSSGQGRYGYTF
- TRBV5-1 CASSLDARGLVNEKLFF
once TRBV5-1 CASSSLAGGLPYEQYF
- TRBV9 CASSELATWQALGTQYF
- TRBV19 CASRRLGQGAPNYGYTF
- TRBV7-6 CASSLVASTVYNEQFF
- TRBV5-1 CASSLVGSWNTEAFF
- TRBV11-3 CASSTSRDRVEQYF
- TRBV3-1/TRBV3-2 CASSNRGSYTEAFF
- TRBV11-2 CASSFTVNTEAFF
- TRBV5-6 CASSSGLSYEQYF
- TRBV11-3 CAIASGTNNEQFF
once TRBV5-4 CASSRGGLAGAQETQYF
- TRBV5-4 CASSLVQGNSGYTF
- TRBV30 CAWSVFWLGDRGNEQYF
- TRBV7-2 CASSRFLAGIQSSYNEQFF
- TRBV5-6 CASSSLTQRGDNEQFF
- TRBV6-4 CASSDSAADTQYF
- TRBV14 CASSQEGVVKGANEQYF
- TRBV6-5 CASSYAGQGVYGYTF
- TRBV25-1 CATASGGAQSYGYTF
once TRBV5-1 CASSLGASGNTIYF